The 20 T cell receptor beta chains reported below all come from one sample, sequenced in a study of blood T cells in healthy people across ages. Through a sample-barcoded 5' primer and a J-beta primer mix, a second PCR was run for roughly 6 to 11 cycles. MiXCR, run by TCRdb on the 5' RACE reads, gives a single entry per CDR3 protein. The sample has about 970,000 distinct CDR3 sequences, 45% to 60% seen once. Sequenced input: blood. These receptor sequences come from a woman between 55 and 75 years old in good health.

This clonotype showed up just a few times. V and J are TRBV7-9 and TRBJ2-1; the D is unclear. CDR1 SEHNR and CDR2 FQNEAQ come from the germline V gene (reference sequence). V was pared by 6 bases and J by 6 bases, with 15 bases between. This CDR3 is built from 14 residues. DNA of the CDR3: TGTGCCAGCAGTCAAGAAGGGCCCCCCAATGAGCAGTTCTTC. Its translation: CASSQEGPPNEQFF.

The CDR3 DNA reads TGTGCCAGCAACCCAACAGGGGATCGGGAGCAGTACTTC. It is translated as CASNPTGDREQYF. The chain carries TRBV7-9 and TRBJ2-7; 7 nucleotides align to TRBD1. V lost 7 bases to trimming and J lost 7 bases; unmatched junction nucleotides: 10. CDR3 length equals 13 residues. Germline CDR1 SEHNR, CDR2 FQNEAQ (reference sequence).

This clonotype was observed a handful of times. V gene TRBV4-2 combines with J gene TRBJ2-5; TRBD2 matches at 10 bases. The J call is uncertain, as TRBJ2-7 better fits the DNA end. The germline V gene has CDR1 LGHNA and CDR2 YNFKEQ. The CDR3 consists of 16 residues. As DNA, the CDR3 is TGTGCCAGCAGCCAAGCTCCGGGACTAGCGAGCTACGAGCAGTACTTC. It is translated as CASSQAPGLASYEQYF.

CDR3 nucleotides: TGCGCCAGCAGCCAAGACCCACTAGCGAAAGAGACCCAGTACTTC. Its protein is CASSQDPLAKETQYF. The rearrangement uses TRBV4-1 and TRBJ2-5, with 7 positions matching TRBD2. Germline lookup yields CDR1 MGHRA and CDR2 YSYEKL. V was clipped by 0 bases and J by 3 bases; unmatched bases: 4. The CDR3 runs 15 residues.

This clonotype was picked up a small number of times. The chain combines TRBV29-1 with TRBJ2-1; the D call may be TRBD1 or TRBD2 (5 bases each). Germline V gene sequence: CDR1 SQVTM, CDR2 ANQGSEA. V was trimmed by 1 base and J by 8 bases, leaving 18 bases between them. This CDR3 has 15 residues. CDR3 DNA: TGCAGCGTTGAAGGCGGGTCAGGGCCGAGCGATGAGCAGTTCTTC. It translates to CSVEGGSGPSDEQFF.

This sequence joins TRBV2 and TRBJ2-5; 7 bases are shared with TRBD1. V was pared by 3 bases and J by 1 base, with 2 bases of the junction left unmatched. CDR1 is SNHLY, CDR2 FYNNEI, per germline. The CDR3 runs to 14 residues. CDR3 in amino acids: CASSENRGQETQYF. The CDR3 coding sequence is TGTGCCAGCAGTGAGAACAGGGGCCAAGAGACCCAGTACTTC.

The chain combines TRBV10-2 with TRBJ2-2; D remains ambiguous. CDR1 is WSHSY, CDR2 SAAADI, per germline. The CDR3 has 15 amino acids. The V and J ends lost 2 bases and 5 bases respectively, with 12 bases between them. The CDR3: CASSEMGGGTGELFF. The DNA of the CDR3 is TGCGCCAGCAGTGAGATGGGCGGTGGGACCGGGGAGCTGTTTTTT.

This clonotype was seen a few times. V usage is TRBV7-8 and J usage is TRBJ2-3; 13 bases map to TRBD2. The ends lost 7 bases at V and 6 bases at J; junction bases unmatched: 10. The CDR3 runs 16 residues. From germline, CDR1 is SGHVS and CDR2 FQNEAQ. For the CDR3, the DNA is TGTGCCAGCAATCAAGGACTAGCGGGAGTCGTTGATACGCAGTATTTT. Translating it yields CASNQGLAGVVDTQYF.

The chain combines TRBV12-3 or TRBV12-4 with TRBJ1-5, with D unclear. The CDR3 has 14 residues. Deletions cut 1 base from V and 9 bases from J, with 13 bases between. CDR3 coding DNA: TGTGCCAGCAGTTTAGGCAAGGTCACGGGGCCCCAGCATTTT. It translates to CASSLGKVTGPQHF.

In this sample, this clonotype turned up a few times. The chain combines TRBV2 with TRBJ2-1; a possible D gene is TRBD2 (5 bases). CDR3 size: 11 residues. V lost 11 bases and J lost 9, with 14 bases in between. Germline lookup yields CDR1 SNHLY and CDR2 FYNNEI. CDR3 nucleotide sequence: TGTGCCGGCGACCTGGCGGGTGAGCAGTTCTTC. As protein: CAGDLAGEQFF.

The gene calls are TRBV18 and TRBJ2-7; TRBD2 matches 9 bases. The V gene end was trimmed by 0 bases and the J gene end by 6 bases; junction bases not matched to a gene: 6. CDR1 KGHSH and CDR2 LQKENI come from the germline V gene. The CDR3 covers 15 residues. In DNA form, the CDR3 reads TGTGCCAGCTCACCACCTAGCGGGAGTATAGCCGAGCAGTACTTC. Its translation: CASSPPSGSIAEQYF.

This clonotype has more than one count but fewer than ten. This chain connects TRBV20-1 to TRBJ2-2, with a tentative D call TRBD2 (5 bases). CDR1 is DFQATT, CDR2 SNEGSKA, per germline (reference sequence). The ends were cut back, 3 bases at V and 0 bases at J, with 8 bases in the middle. The CDR3 totals 14 residues. The CDR3 DNA reads TGCAGTGCTAGGAGGGATACGAACACCGGGGAGCTGTTTTTT. Translated, it gives CSARRDTNTGELFF.

This clonotype was counted only a few times. V usage is TRBV29-1 and J usage is TRBJ2-7; perhaps D is TRBD1 or TRBD2 (6 bases each). V was clipped by 2 bases and J by 6 bases, with 20 bases between them. The CDR3 is made up of 15 amino acids. Germline loops: CDR1 SQVTM, CDR2 ANQGSEA. The CDR3 region is CSVEQGSGPWGEQYF. DNA for the CDR3: TGCAGCGTTGAACAGGGGAGCGGGCCCTGGGGCGAGCAGTACTTC.

The rearrangement links TRBV6-6 to TRBJ2-5; the match to TRBD2 covers 9 bases. Trimming took 5 bases from V and 5 from J; bases not matched to a gene: 9. Germline-derived CDR1 and CDR2 are MNHNY and SVGAGI (reference sequence). The CDR3 consists of 15 residues. CDR3 loop: CASSQNSGGSETQYF. Written as DNA, the CDR3 is TGTGCCAGCAGTCAAAATAGCGGGGGTTCGGAGACCCAGTACTTC.

Comments on this clonotype: This clone may be a read error of a much larger clone one base away. The V gene is TRBV20-1, the J gene TRBJ2-5, with 7 bases that match TRBD1. The DNA end is a closer match to TRBJ2-7, so the J assignment may be wrong. There are 15 residues in the CDR3. Germline values: CDR1 DFQATT, CDR2 SNEGSKA (reference sequence). The CDR3 region is CSVCDRDKAWDEQYF. The CDR3 nucleotides read TGCAGTGTTTGTGACAGGGATAAAGCTTGGGACGAGCAGTACTTC.

This clonotype was recorded a few times. The gene calls are TRBV20-1 and TRBJ2-5, with TRBD2 identical over 8 bases. After removal of 2 bases from V and 0 bases from J, the junction contained 2 bases not matched to a gene. The CDR3 runs to 14 residues. The V gene's germline CDR1 is DFQATT and CDR2 SNEGSKA (reference sequence). Here the CDR3 DNA reads TGCAGTGCTAGAATAGCGGGAAACCAAGAGACCCAGTACTTC. It yields the protein CSARIAGNQETQYF.

The CDR3 region has the DNA TGCGCCAGCAGCCTGCGAACCAGGGGCGGTTACAATGAGCAGTTCTTC. Translating gives CASSLRTRGGYNEQFF. The chain recombines TRBV5-1 with TRBJ2-1; TRBD1 is a possible D gene (6 bases). V dropped 4 bases and J dropped 4 bases, with 18 bases sitting between them. CDR3 length: 16 residues. Looked up from germline, CDR1 is SGHRS and CDR2 is YFSETQ.

The CDR3 DNA follows: TGTGCCAGCAGGGACCTCAGCACCGGGGAGCTGTTTTTT. Translated: CASRDLSTGELFF. V usage is TRBV12-3 or TRBV12-4 and J usage is TRBJ2-2; no definite D call. The CDR3 sequence is 13 residues long. V was cut by 6 bases and J by 4 bases, with 9 bases left in between.

V gene TRBV24-1 combines with J gene TRBJ2-2, with D hard to call. Trimming left V 7 bases short and J 0 bases short, with 5 bases between. This CDR3 is built from 13 residues. Germline V CDR1 and CDR2: KGHDR, SFDVKD. This CDR3 reads CATRGTNTGELFF. The CDR3 DNA follows: TGTGCCACCAGGGGCACGAACACCGGGGAGCTGTTTTTT.

The chain joins TRBV2 to TRBJ1-2, with TRBD1 identical over 7 bases. The germline V gene encodes CDR1 SNHLY and CDR2 FYNNEI. The CDR3 totals 14 residues. J was trimmed by 0 bases and V by 6 bases; bases with no gene match: 4. CDR3 bases: TGTGCCAGCAGGCGGGACAGAGCTAACTATGGCTACACCTTC. Translated: CASRRDRANYGYTF.